This TCR beta chain was documented in a study of glioma-infiltrating T cells. General study points: Tissue and blood shared very few CDR3 sequences. Gliomas, especially low-grade, showed above-expected tissue-blood divergence; non-neoplastic patients showed below.

The J segment lost 3 bases and the V segment lost 6 bases, leaving 11 bases of the junction unmatched. This CDR3 is built from 16 residues. Germline lookup yields CDR1 MDHEN and CDR2 SYDVKM. This clonotype was counted only a few times. Its antigen is undetermined. Using RNA template, CDR3s of TCR alpha and beta were amplified with iRepertoire arm-PCR. One-step reverse transcription and amplification started from approximately 100-400 ng of tissue mRNA or PBMC total RNA. Via MiXCR, TCRdb re-called the multiplex PCR reads, giving one row per CDR3 protein. The sample shows 160,000 or so distinct CDR3 sequences, about 40% of them seen only once.

The TCR comes from a human donor with low-grade glioma or glioblastoma, undergoing nonglioma brain surgery, or in good health (not recorded which). J is TRBJ2-7 and V is TRBV28; TRBD2 aligns across 10 bases. The sequenced material came from glioma tissue, nonneoplastic brain tissue, or PBMCs (not recorded which). The CDR3 reads CASSPPKPSGGYEQYF. DNA for the CDR3: TGTGCCAGCAGCCCCCCTAAGCCTAGCGGGGGCTACGAGCAGTACTTC. The complete variable domain, with remaining parts taken from reference TRBV28 and TRBJ2-7, reads DVKVTQSSRYLVKRTGEKVFLECVQDMDHENMFWYRQDPGLGLRLIYFSYDVKMKEKGDIPEGYSVSREKKERFSLILESASTNQTSMYLCASSPPKPSGGYEQYFGPGTRLTVT.